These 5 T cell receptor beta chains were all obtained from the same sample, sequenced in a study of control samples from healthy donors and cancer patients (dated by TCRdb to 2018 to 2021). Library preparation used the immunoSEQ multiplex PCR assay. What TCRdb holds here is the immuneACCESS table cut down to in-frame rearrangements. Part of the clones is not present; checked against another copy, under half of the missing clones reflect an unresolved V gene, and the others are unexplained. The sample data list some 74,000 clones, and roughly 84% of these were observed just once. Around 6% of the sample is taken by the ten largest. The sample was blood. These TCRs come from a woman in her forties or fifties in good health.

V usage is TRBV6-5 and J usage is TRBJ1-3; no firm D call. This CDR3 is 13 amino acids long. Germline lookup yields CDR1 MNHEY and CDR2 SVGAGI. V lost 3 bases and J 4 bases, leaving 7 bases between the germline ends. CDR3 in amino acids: CASSYGQGNTIYF. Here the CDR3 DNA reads TGTGCCAGCAGTTATGGTCAGGGAAACACCATATATTTT.

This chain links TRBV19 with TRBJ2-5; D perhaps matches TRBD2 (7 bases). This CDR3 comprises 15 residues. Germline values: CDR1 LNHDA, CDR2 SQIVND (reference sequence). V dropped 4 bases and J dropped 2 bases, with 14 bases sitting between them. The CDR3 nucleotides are TGTGCCAGTAGTAAAGGCGGGGGCCTACAAGAGACCCAGTACTTC. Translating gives CASSKGGGLQETQYF.

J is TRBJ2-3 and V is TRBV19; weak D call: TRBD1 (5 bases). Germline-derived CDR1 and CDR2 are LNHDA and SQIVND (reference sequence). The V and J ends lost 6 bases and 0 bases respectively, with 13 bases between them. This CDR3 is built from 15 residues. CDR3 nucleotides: TGTGCCAGTAGAATGGCGGACACTAGCACAGATACGCAGTATTTT. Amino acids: CASRMADTSTDTQYF. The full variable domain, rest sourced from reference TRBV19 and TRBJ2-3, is DGGITQSPKYLFRKEGQNVTLSCEQNLNHDAMYWYRQDPGQGLRLIYYSQIVNDFQKGDIAEGYSVSREKKESFPLTVTSAQKNPTAFYLCASRMADTSTDTQYFGPGTRLTVL.

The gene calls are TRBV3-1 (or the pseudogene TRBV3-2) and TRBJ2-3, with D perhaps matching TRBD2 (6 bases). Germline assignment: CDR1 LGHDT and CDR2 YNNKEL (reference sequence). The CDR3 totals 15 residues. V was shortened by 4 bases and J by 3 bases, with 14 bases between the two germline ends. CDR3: CASSRGVGGTDTQYF. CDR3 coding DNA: TGTGCCAGCAGCCGAGGGGTTGGGGGGACAGATACGCAGTATTTT.

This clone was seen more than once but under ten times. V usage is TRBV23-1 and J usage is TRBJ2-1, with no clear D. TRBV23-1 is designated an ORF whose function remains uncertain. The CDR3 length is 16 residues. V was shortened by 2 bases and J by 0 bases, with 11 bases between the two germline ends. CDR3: CASSQRTVSSYNEQFF. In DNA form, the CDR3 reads TGCGCCAGCAGTCAACGGACGGTTAGCTCCTACAATGAGCAGTTCTTC.